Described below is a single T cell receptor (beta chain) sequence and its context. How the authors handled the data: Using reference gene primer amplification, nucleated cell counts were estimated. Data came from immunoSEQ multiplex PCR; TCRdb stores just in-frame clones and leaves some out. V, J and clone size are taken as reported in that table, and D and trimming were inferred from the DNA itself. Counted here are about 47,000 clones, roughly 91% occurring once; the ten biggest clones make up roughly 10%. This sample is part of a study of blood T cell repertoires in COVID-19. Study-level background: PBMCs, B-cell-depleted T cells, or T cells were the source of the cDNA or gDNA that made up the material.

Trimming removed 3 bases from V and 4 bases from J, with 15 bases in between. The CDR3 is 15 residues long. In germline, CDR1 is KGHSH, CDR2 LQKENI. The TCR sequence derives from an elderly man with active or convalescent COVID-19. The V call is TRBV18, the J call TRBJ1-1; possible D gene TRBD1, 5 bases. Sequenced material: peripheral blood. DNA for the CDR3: TGTGCCAGCTCACCGACAGAGACCCCGGGCACTGAAGCTTTCTTT. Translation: CASSPTETPGTEAFF.